Sequencing of this T cell receptor (beta chain) was carried out in a study of shared clonotypes between healthy human individuals. Study information: In total, the donors were two women and a few men aged 18 to 49.

Each unsorted sample relied on around 100 million PBMCs as its source of genomic DNA. The germline V and J ends were trimmed by 1 base and 9 bases, with 9 bases remaining between them. Germline values: CDR1 KGHSH, CDR2 LQKENI. The CDR3 contains 13 residues. Original handling: Junction-only sequences produced by ImmunoSEQ had no quality scores, so filtering differed. Repertoires were generated with immunoSEQ multiplex PCR, while TCRdb's copy carries only in-frame clones and drops some. The D gene and trimming were derived from the DNA, and the V and J assignments and clone size from that table. Here the sample spans about 600,000 clones, around 81% being singletons. This clone was picked up one time.

Sequencing input: PBMCs. The chain couples TRBV18 to TRBJ2-2; tentatively, D is TRBD1 or TRBD2 (5 bases each). This TCR was sampled from a woman in her forties in good health. Some clones in this sample may be carry-over from other donors' samples. The DNA of the CDR3 is TGTGCCAGCTCACCACGGGACCAGAGGGAGCTGTTTTTT. Residues: CASSPRDQRELFF. Filled out from reference TRBV18 and TRBJ2-2, the complete variable domain reads NAGVMQNPRHLVRRRGQEARLRCSPMKGHSHVYWYRQLPEEGLKFMVYLQKENIIDESGMPKERFSAEFPKEGPSILRIQQVVRGDSAAYFCASSPRDQRELFFGEGSRLTVL.